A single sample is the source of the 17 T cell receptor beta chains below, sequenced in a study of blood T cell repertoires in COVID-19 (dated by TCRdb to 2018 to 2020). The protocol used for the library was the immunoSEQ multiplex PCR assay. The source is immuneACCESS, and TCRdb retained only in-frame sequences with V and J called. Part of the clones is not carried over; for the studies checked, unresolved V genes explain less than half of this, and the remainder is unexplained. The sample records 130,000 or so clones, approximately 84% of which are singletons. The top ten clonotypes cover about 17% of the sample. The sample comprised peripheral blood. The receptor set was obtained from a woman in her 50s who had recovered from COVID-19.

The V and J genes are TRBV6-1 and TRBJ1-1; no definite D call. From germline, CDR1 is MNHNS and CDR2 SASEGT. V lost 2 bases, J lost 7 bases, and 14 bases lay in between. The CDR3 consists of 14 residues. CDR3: CASSEYPGSSEAFF. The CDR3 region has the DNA TGTGCCAGCAGTGAATACCCGGGTTCGAGTGAAGCTTTCTTT.

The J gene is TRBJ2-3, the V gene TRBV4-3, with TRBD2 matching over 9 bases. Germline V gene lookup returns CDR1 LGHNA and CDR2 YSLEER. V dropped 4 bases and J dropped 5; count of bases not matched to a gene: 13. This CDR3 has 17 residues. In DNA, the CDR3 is TGCGCCAGCAGCCCCCAAGGCGTAGCGGGAGTGGTAGATACGCAGTATTTT. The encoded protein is CASSPQGVAGVVDTQYF.

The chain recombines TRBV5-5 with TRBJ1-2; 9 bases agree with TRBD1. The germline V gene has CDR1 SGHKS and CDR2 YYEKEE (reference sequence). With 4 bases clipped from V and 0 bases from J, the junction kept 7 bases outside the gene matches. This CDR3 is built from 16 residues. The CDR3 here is CASSVLTGGSNYGYTF. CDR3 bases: TGTGCCAGCAGCGTCCTGACAGGGGGATCTAACTATGGCTACACCTTC.

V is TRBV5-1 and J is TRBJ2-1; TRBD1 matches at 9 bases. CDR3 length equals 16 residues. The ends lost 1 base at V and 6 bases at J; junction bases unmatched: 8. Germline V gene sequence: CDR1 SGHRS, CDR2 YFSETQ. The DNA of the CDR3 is TGCGCCAGCAGCTTGTGGGGGGGACAGGGAGGCAATGAGCAGTTCTTC. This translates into CASSLWGGQGGNEQFF.

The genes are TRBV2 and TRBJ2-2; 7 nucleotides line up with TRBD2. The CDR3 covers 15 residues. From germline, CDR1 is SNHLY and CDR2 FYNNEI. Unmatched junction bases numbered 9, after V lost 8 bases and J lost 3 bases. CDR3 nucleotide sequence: TGTGCCAGCTCGAGGGAGCGGGGAGACACCGGGGAGCTGTTTTTT. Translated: CASSRERGDTGELFF.

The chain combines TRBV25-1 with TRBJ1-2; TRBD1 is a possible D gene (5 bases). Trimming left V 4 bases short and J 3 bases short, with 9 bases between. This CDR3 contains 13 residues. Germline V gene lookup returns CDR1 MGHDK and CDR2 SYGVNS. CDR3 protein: CASSAGDHYGYTF. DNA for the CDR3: TGTGCCAGCAGTGCGGGGGATCACTATGGCTACACCTTC.

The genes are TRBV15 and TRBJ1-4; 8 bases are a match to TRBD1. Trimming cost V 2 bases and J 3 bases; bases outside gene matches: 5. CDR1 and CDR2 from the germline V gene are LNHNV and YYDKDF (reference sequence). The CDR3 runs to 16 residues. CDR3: CATSRTGGGSNEKLFF. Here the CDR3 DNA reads TGTGCCACCAGCAGAACAGGGGGGGGTTCTAATGAAAAACTGTTTTTT.

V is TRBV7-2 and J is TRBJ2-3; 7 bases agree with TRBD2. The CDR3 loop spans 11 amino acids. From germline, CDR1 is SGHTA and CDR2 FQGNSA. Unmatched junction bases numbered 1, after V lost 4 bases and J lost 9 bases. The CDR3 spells CASSSGGTQYF. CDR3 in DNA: TGTGCCAGCAGCTCCGGGGGGACGCAGTATTTT.

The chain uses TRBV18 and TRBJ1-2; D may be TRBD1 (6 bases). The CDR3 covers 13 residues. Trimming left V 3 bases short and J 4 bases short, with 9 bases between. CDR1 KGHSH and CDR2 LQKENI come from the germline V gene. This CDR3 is CASSPGGAYGYTF. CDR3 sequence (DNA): TGTGCCAGCTCACCCGGGGGGGCCTATGGCTACACCTTC.

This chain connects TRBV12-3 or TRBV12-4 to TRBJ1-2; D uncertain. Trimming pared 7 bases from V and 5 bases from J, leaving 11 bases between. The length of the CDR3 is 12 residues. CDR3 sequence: CASTLTEYGYTF. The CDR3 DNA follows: TGTGCCAGCACCCTGACGGAGTATGGCTACACCTTC.

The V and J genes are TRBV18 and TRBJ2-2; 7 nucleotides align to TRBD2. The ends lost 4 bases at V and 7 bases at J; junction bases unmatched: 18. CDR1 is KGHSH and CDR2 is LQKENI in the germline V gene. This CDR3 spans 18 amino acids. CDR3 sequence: CASSLFIPSGKQYGELFF. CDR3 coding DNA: TGTGCCAGCTCACTATTTATCCCTAGCGGAAAACAATACGGGGAGCTGTTTTTT.

This CDR3 reads CASSPPGAEFSGYTF. CDR3 DNA sequence: TGTGCCAGCTCACCACCGGGAGCAGAGTTTAGTGGCTACACCTTC. The rearrangement links TRBV18 to TRBJ1-2; D is undetermined. CDR1 is KGHSH and CDR2 is LQKENI in the germline V gene. The CDR3 runs to 15 residues. Trimming removed 0 bases from V and 7 bases from J, with 15 bases in between.

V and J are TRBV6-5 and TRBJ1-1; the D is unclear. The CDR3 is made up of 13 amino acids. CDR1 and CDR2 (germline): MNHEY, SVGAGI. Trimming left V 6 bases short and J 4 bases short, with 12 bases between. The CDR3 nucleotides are TGTGCCAGCAGGGGTACAGTTGCCACTGAAGCTTTCTTT. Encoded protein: CASRGTVATEAFF.

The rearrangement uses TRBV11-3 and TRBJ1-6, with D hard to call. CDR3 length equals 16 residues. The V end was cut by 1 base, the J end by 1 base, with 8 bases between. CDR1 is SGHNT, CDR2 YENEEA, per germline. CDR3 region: CASSLGQYSYNSPLHF. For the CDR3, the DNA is TGTGCCAGCAGCTTAGGGCAGTATTCCTATAATTCACCCCTCCACTTT.

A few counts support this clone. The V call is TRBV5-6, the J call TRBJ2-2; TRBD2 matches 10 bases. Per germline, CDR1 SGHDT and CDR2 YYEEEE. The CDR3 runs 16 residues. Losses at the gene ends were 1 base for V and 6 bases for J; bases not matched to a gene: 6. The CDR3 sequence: CASSLWSGGAPGELFF. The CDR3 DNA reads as TGTGCCAGCAGCTTGTGGAGCGGGGGGGCTCCCGGGGAGCTGTTTTTT.

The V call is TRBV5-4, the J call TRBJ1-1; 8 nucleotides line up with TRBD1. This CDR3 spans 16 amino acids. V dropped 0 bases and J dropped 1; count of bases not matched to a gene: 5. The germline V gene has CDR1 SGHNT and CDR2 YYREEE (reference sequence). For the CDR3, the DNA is TGTGCCAGCAGCTTGGGAGCAGGGGGCGGGAACACTGAAGCTTTCTTT. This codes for CASSLGAGGGNTEAFF.

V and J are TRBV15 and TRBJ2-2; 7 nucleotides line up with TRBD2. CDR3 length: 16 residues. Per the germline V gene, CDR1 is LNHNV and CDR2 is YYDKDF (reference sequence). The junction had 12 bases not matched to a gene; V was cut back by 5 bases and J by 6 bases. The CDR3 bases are TGTGCCACCAGCTCTAGACTAGCAGGTATCGCCGGGGAGCTGTTTTTT. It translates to CATSSRLAGIAGELFF.